These 22 T cell receptor beta chains were all obtained from the same sample, sequenced in a study of PD-1 blockade in mismatch repair-deficient tumors. Some clones are missing from TCRdb's copy, which holds only in-frame ones; the method was immunoSEQ multiplex PCR. Seen here are some 49,000 clones, roughly 82% observed once, and the top ten hold around 3.5%. The sample in question was PBMCs, obtained before pembrolizumab treatment. These receptors all come from an adult with mismatch repair-deficient cancer.

The chain has TRBV5-5 and TRBJ2-3; D gene unclear. Trimming shortened V by 2 bases and J by 10 bases, and 17 bases separated the two germline ends. Germline CDR1 is SGHKS and CDR2 is YYEKEE (reference sequence). The CDR3 has 14 amino acids. The CDR3 protein is CASSFQSSPSPQYF. DNA of the CDR3: TGTGCCAGCAGCTTTCAATCCTCGCCCTCCCCGCAGTATTTT.

This clone occurred once. This chain uses TRBV9 with TRBJ1-1; 7 bases agree with TRBD1. The CDR3 is 14 residues long. The germline V gene encodes CDR1 SGDLS and CDR2 YYNGEE. V gave up 6 bases and J gave up 2 bases; unmatched junction bases: 7. The CDR3 sequence: CASNPRGANTEAFF. As DNA, the CDR3 is TGTGCCAGCAACCCCAGGGGGGCTAACACTGAAGCTTTCTTT.

This clone has just one count. The identical CDR3 is also encoded by other nucleotide sequences in the sample. In DNA form, the CDR3 reads TGTGCCAGCAGCGTAGGCGGAAGCACAGATACGCAGTATTTT. This gives the protein CASSVGGSTDTQYF. V and J are TRBV9 and TRBJ2-3, with D unresolved. This CDR3 is 14 amino acids long. Trimming took 0 bases from V and 0 from J, leaving 5 bases between them. Germline V gene sequence: CDR1 SGDLS, CDR2 YYNGEE.

This clone was recorded a few times. This chain links TRBV7-6 with TRBJ2-7; D is unclear. V gave up 1 base and J gave up 0 bases, with 7 bases separating them. Germline V gives CDR1 SGHVS, CDR2 FNYEAQ. The CDR3 sequence is 14 residues long. The CDR3 loop reads CASSLGVGSYEQYF. DNA for the CDR3: TGTGCCAGCAGCTTAGGGGTGGGCTCCTACGAGCAGTACTTC.

V is TRBV5-1 and J is TRBJ1-5; D not certain. Germline CDR1 reads SGHRS; CDR2 reads YFSETQ. The CDR3 is made up of 15 amino acids. V dropped 4 bases and J dropped 2 bases, with 13 bases sitting between them. CDR3 in DNA: TGCGCCAGCAGCCCCTACGGGGAGGGCAATCAGCCCCAGCATTTT. Translating it yields CASSPYGEGNQPQHF.

V usage is TRBV5-4 and J usage is TRBJ2-7; 9 bases match TRBD2. Germline values: CDR1 SGHNT, CDR2 YYREEE (reference sequence). V dropped 0 bases and J dropped 6; count of bases not matched to a gene: 7. CDR3 length: 15 amino acids. CDR3 loop: CASSLASGRPSEQYF. The CDR3 nucleotides read TGTGCCAGCAGCTTGGCAAGCGGGAGGCCCTCCGAGCAGTACTTC.

This chain links TRBV6-1 with TRBJ2-7, with no clear D. Trimming left V 5 bases short and J 2 bases short, with 7 bases between. This CDR3 has 12 residues. CDR1 MNHNS and CDR2 SASEGT come from the germline V gene. CDR3 nucleotides: TGTGCCAGCAGTCAGTTCACCTACGAGCAGTACTTC. Amino acid sequence: CASSQFTYEQYF.

The CDR3 sequence is CASSQEPHMTSLYEQYF. CDR3 sequence (DNA): TGTGCCAGCAGCCAAGAACCTCACATGACTTCCCTCTACGAGCAGTACTTC. The chain is built from TRBV4-2 and TRBJ2-7; D uncertain. V was cut by 0 bases and J by 3 bases, with 18 bases left in between. The CDR3 is 17 residues long. From germline, CDR1 is LGHNA and CDR2 YNFKEQ.

This clone was detected only a few times. V and J are TRBV19 and TRBJ2-7; TRBD2 aligns across 7 bases. This CDR3 spans 14 amino acids. V trimming: 5 bases; J trimming: 3 bases; junction bases outside the gene matches: 7. Germline V gene data show CDR1 as LNHDA and CDR2 as SQIVND (reference sequence). In DNA form, the CDR3 reads TGTGCCAGTAGTGCCAGGGACTACCACTACGAGCAGTACTTC. It translates to CASSARDYHYEQYF.

This sequence joins TRBV7-6 and TRBJ2-2, with 15 bases that match TRBD2. Looked up from germline, CDR1 is SGHVS and CDR2 is FNYEAQ. CDR3 size: 16 residues. Unmatched junction bases numbered 5, after V lost 5 bases and J lost 7 bases. This CDR3 reads CASSGLAGGRNGELFF. Here the CDR3 DNA reads TGTGCCAGCAGCGGACTAGCGGGAGGGAGGAACGGGGAGCTGTTTTTT.

This clone was detected only a few times. The gene calls are TRBV29-1 and TRBJ1-5, with no clear D. V lost 4 bases, J lost 4 bases, and 8 bases lay in between. Germline V gene data show CDR1 as SQVTM and CDR2 as ANQGSEA. This CDR3 has 12 amino acids. CDR3 DNA sequence: TGCAGCGTTGGATCACTAAATCAGCCCCAGCATTTT. This gives the protein CSVGSLNQPQHF.

Written as DNA, the CDR3 is TGTGCCAGCAGCCCTGGGACAGGGTGGGAGACCCAGTACTTC. As protein: CASSPGTGWETQYF. The rearrangement joins TRBV5-5 to TRBJ2-5, with 9 bases that match TRBD1. The CDR3 runs 14 residues. V lost 4 bases, J lost 5 bases, and 6 bases stayed unmatched. Germline CDR1 is SGHKS and CDR2 is YYEKEE (reference sequence).

This clone rates as medium-sized. The chain carries TRBV2 and TRBJ2-2, with TRBD2 matching over 8 bases. Germline lookup yields CDR1 SNHLY and CDR2 FYNNEI. J was trimmed by 5 bases and V by 5 bases; bases with no gene match: 4. The CDR3 contains 14 residues. The CDR3 loop is CASSTGTRTGELFF. CDR3 nucleotides: TGTGCCAGCAGTACCGGGACTAGAACCGGGGAGCTGTTTTTT.

The genes are TRBV6-6 and TRBJ2-7, with TRBD2 matching 12 bases. Trimming cost V 6 bases and J 6 bases; bases outside gene matches: 9. The CDR3 is 15 amino acids. The V gene's germline CDR1 is MNHNY and CDR2 SVGAGI (reference sequence). CDR3: CASSPWTSGITEQYF. The CDR3 bases are TGTGCCAGCAGCCCCTGGACTAGCGGGATAACCGAGCAGTACTTC.

This rearrangement joins TRBV29-1 to TRBJ2-5; 9 bases are shared with TRBD1. Germline V gene lookup returns CDR1 SQVTM and CDR2 ANQGSEA. The CDR3 runs to 13 residues. The ends lost 6 bases at V and 5 bases at J; junction bases unmatched: 7. CDR3 in amino acids: CSVRTGDGETQYF. DNA of the CDR3: TGCAGCGTACGGACAGGGGACGGGGAGACCCAGTACTTC.

The chain is built from TRBV28 and TRBJ2-7, with a weak D call TRBD1 (7 bases). V lost 3 bases and J lost 3, with 15 bases in between. The CDR3 consists of 15 residues. Germline V gene data show CDR1 as MDHEN and CDR2 as SYDVKM. CDR3 amino acids: CASSLRDRPFYEQYF. The DNA of the CDR3 is TGTGCCAGCAGTTTGCGGGACAGACCCTTCTACGAGCAGTACTTC.

There are a few counts of this clone. CDR3 amino acids: CASSWDRGQPQHF. In nucleotides, the CDR3 is TGTGCCAGTAGTTGGGACAGAGGGCAGCCCCAGCATTTT. The chain is built from TRBV19 and TRBJ1-5, with 7 bases identical to TRBD1. Germline CDR1 and CDR2: LNHDA and SQIVND (reference sequence). The junction had 5 bases not matched to a gene; V was cut back by 5 bases and J by 7 bases. The length of the CDR3 is 13 residues.

The gene calls are TRBV7-2 and TRBJ2-3; 8 nucleotides align to TRBD2. CDR3 length equals 17 residues. The germline V gene encodes CDR1 SGHTA and CDR2 FQGNSA. The V gene end was trimmed by 5 bases and the J gene end by 2 bases; junction bases not matched to a gene: 12. As DNA, the CDR3 is TGTGCCAGCAGCAAATCGTACGGGACTAGACCCACAGATACGCAGTATTTT. Protein sequence: CASSKSYGTRPTDTQYF.

The chain is built from TRBV5-5 and TRBJ1-2, with D unresolved. The V and J ends lost 1 base and 11 bases respectively, with 18 bases between them. The CDR3 is 14 amino acids. Germline V gives CDR1 SGHKS, CDR2 YYEKEE (reference sequence). In nucleotides, the CDR3 is TGTGCCAGCAGCTTGTTCCTTGGTTCCCCTGGATACACCTTC. Residues: CASSLFLGSPGYTF.

The rearrangement uses TRBV7-2 and TRBJ2-6; 8 nucleotides align to TRBD2. CDR3 length: 18 residues. CDR1 is SGHTA and CDR2 is FQGNSA in the germline V gene. V shed 3 bases and J 0 bases; nucleotides not matched to a gene: 7. CDR3 amino acids: CASSFSGSGASGANVLTF. CDR3 DNA: TGTGCCAGCAGCTTCTCAGGTAGCGGGGCCTCTGGGGCCAACGTCCTGACTTTC. Variable domain in full (rest from reference TRBV7-2 and TRBJ2-6): GAGVSQSPSNKVTEKGKDVELRCDPISGHTALYWYRQSLGQGLEFLIYFQGNSAPDKSGLPSDRFSAERTGGSVSTLTIQRTQQEDSAVYLCASSFSGSGASGANVLTFGAGSRLTVL.

V is TRBV5-5 and J is TRBJ2-7, with 8 bases that match TRBD2. From germline, CDR1 is SGHKS and CDR2 YYEKEE (reference sequence). The CDR3 extends over 15 amino acids. With 4 bases clipped from V and 7 bases from J, the junction kept 13 bases outside the gene matches. CDR3 bases: TGTGCCAGCAGCAACCCCACTAGCGGTCCAAATGAGCAGTACTTC. It encodes CASSNPTSGPNEQYF.

V and J are TRBV19 and TRBJ1-1, with 9 bases that match TRBD1. The V gene's germline CDR1 is LNHDA and CDR2 SQIVND (reference sequence). CDR3 length: 15 residues. V was clipped by 2 bases and J by 1 base; unmatched bases: 2. CDR3 in amino acids: CASSIPGQGNTEAFF. CDR3 bases: TGTGCCAGTAGTATACCGGGACAGGGGAACACTGAAGCTTTCTTT. The complete variable domain, with remaining parts taken from reference TRBV19 and TRBJ1-1, reads DGGITQSPKYLFRKEGQNVTLSCEQNLNHDAMYWYRQDPGQGLRLIYYSQIVNDFQKGDIAEGYSVSREKKESFPLTVTSAQKNPTAFYLCASSIPGQGNTEAFFGQGTRLTVV.